The 14 T cell receptor beta chains below come from one sample, sequenced in a study of response to subunit inactivated influenza vaccine. A single record per CDR3 protein comes from TCRdb applying MiXCR to the RT-PCR reads. The data contain about 530,000 distinct CDR3 sequences, 10% to 15% of them singletons. The sequences come from PBMCs from blood, collected roughly 45 days after vaccination. The origin of the receptors is a man aged 50-60 years who received an inactivated influenza vaccine.

This sequence joins TRBV9 and TRBJ2-1; 11 bases fit TRBD2. After removal of 4 bases from V and 9 bases from J, the junction contained 9 bases not matched to a gene. The length of the CDR3 is 15 residues. Germline values: CDR1 SGDLS, CDR2 YYNGEE. CDR3 DNA sequence: TGTGCCAGCAGCAGGGGACTAGCGGCAGACAGTGAGCAGTTCTTC. It translates to CASSRGLAADSEQFF.

This clonotype was counted between two and nine times. CDR3 DNA: TGCGCCAGCAGCTTGAATACAGGGAGACAAGAGACCCAGTACTTC. This gives the protein CASSLNTGRQETQYF. J is TRBJ2-5 and V is TRBV5-1, with D perhaps TRBD1 (6 bases). Trimming took off 1 base at V and 2 bases at J, with 12 bases between the two ends. The CDR3 totals 15 residues. The V gene's germline CDR1 is SGHRS and CDR2 YFSETQ.

This clonotype was detected ten times or more. The V call is TRBV24-1, the J call TRBJ2-1, with D hard to call. V lost 4 bases and J lost 3, with 12 bases in between. The CDR3 has 15 amino acids. Germline values: CDR1 KGHDR, CDR2 SFDVKD. CDR3 DNA sequence: TGTGCCACCAGTGACTTGGGCCAAGGCTACAATGAGCAGTTCTTC. It translates to CATSDLGQGYNEQFF.

This clonotype came up a few times. The rearrangement links TRBV7-6 to TRBJ1-1; D might be TRBD1 (6 bases). V was trimmed by 5 bases and J by 5 bases, leaving 24 bases between them. The CDR3 is 17 amino acids. Germline-derived CDR1 and CDR2 are SGHVS and FNYEAQ. CDR3 region: CASSPQLFGGGGTEAFF. CDR3 bases: TGTGCCAGCAGCCCCCAACTATTCGGGGGAGGGGGAACTGAAGCTTTCTTT.

The table lists this clonotype with many counts. Its ends do not fully match the called genes, so a read error is possible. The chain joins TRBV5-1 to TRBJ2-7, with 7 bases lining up with TRBD1. CDR1 is SGHRS and CDR2 is YFSETQ in the germline V gene. The CDR3 consists of 13 residues. CDR3 loop: CASSPGQPYEQYF. The CDR3 DNA reads TGTGCCAGCAGTCCGGGACAGCCTTACGAGCAGTACTTC.

This clonotype was counted between two and nine times. This chain links TRBV12-3 or TRBV12-4 with TRBJ2-3, with 10 bases aligning to TRBD2. Trimming removed 2 bases from V and 5 bases from J; junction bases left unmatched: 10. The CDR3 is 17 amino acids. The CDR3 bases are TGTGCCAGCAGTTTACGAGCGGGGGGGCTTAGTGTAGATACGCAGTATTTT. Translation: CASSLRAGGLSVDTQYF.

This chain connects TRBV5-4 to TRBJ2-3; 8 bases are shared with TRBD1. Germline V gene sequence: CDR1 SGHNT, CDR2 YYREEE (reference sequence). V dropped 0 bases and J dropped 3; count of bases not matched to a gene: 6. There are 16 residues in the CDR3. The CDR3 here is CASSLAGRGRTDTQYF. The CDR3 coding sequence is TGTGCCAGCAGCTTGGCCGGCAGGGGGCGAACAGATACGCAGTATTTT.

This chain links TRBV11-2 with TRBJ2-1; 12 bases match TRBD2. Germline V CDR1 and CDR2: SGHAT, FQNNGV. The CDR3 loop spans 17 amino acids. The trim removed 1 base at V and 6 bases at J, leaving 7 bases unmatched. The CDR3 DNA reads TGTGCCAGCAGCTTAGCTCTTGGACTAGCGGGAATCAATGAGCAGTTCTTC. Translating gives CASSLALGLAGINEQFF.

The V gene is TRBV28, the J gene TRBJ1-6; no definite D call. Germline values: CDR1 MDHEN, CDR2 SYDVKM. The V end lost 3 bases, the J end lost 9 bases, and 15 bases lay between the germline ends. The CDR3 totals 15 residues. The CDR3 spells CASSFDDRVISPLHF. The CDR3 DNA reads TGTGCCAGCAGTTTCGACGATCGGGTGATTTCACCCCTCCACTTT.

This clonotype was recorded a few times. The chain joins TRBV4-3 to TRBJ1-2, with D unresolved. CDR1 and CDR2 (germline): LGHNA, YSLEER. This CDR3 comprises 16 residues. V lost 1 base and J lost 4, with 16 bases in between. CDR3 sequence: CASSQGVLERGYGYTF. DNA of the CDR3: TGCGCCAGCAGCCAAGGGGTTTTGGAGAGAGGCTATGGCTACACCTTC.

There are many counts of this clonotype. The gene calls are TRBV5-5 and TRBJ2-4, with D hard to call. CDR1 is SGHKS and CDR2 is YYEKEE in the germline V gene (reference sequence). V dropped 0 bases and J dropped 5 bases, with 9 bases sitting between them. The CDR3 runs 14 residues. CDR3 sequence (DNA): TGTGCCAGCAGCTTGGGGGCACCAGAAAACATTCAGTACTTC. It translates to CASSLGAPENIQYF.

This clonotype was counted at least ten times. V and J are TRBV27 and TRBJ2-1; possible D gene TRBD1, 5 bases. The CDR3 contains 15 residues. Germline CDR1 and CDR2: MNHEY and SMNVEV (reference sequence). V lost 4 bases and J 4 bases, leaving 14 bases between the germline ends. CDR3 coding DNA: TGTGCCAGCAGTTCGGACACGTTGGGATACAATGAGCAGTTCTTC. This gives the protein CASSSDTLGYNEQFF.

This chain connects TRBV6-1 to TRBJ2-6; 7 positions match TRBD1. After removal of 5 bases from V and 0 bases from J, the junction contained 7 bases not matched to a gene. The CDR3 totals 17 residues. The germline gives CDR1 MNHNS, CDR2 SASEGT. CDR3 bases: TGTGCCAGCAGTCCGGGACAGCCCTACTCTGGGGCCAACGTCCTGACTTTC. Translating gives CASSPGQPYSGANVLTF.

This clonotype was recorded many times. This chain links TRBV5-6 with TRBJ2-7, with 7 bases fitting TRBD2. The CDR3 contains 16 residues. Per the germline V gene, CDR1 is SGHDT and CDR2 is YYEEEE. V lost 4 bases, J lost 4 bases, and 14 bases stayed unmatched. The CDR3 loop is CASSIPAGGSGYEQYF. In nucleotides, the CDR3 is TGTGCCAGCAGCATCCCTGCTGGCGGGAGTGGGTACGAGCAGTACTTC.